The 21 T cell receptor beta chains below come from one sample, sequenced in a study of neurological immune-mediated disorders. In TCRdb, the 5' RACE reads were re-called with MiXCR into one record per CDR3 protein. This sample has just under 40,000 distinct CDR3 sequences, with 7.2% found just once. The specimen sequenced was CD4+ T cells from blood. Every receptor here comes from a man in his forties or fifties in good health.

This clonotype was seen ten or more times. The chain combines TRBV4-3 with TRBJ2-3; 7 positions agree with TRBD2. Looked up from germline, CDR1 is LGHNA and CDR2 is YSLEER. CDR3 length: 18 residues. V shed 0 bases and J 1 base; nucleotides not matched to a gene: 10. CDR3 sequence (DNA): TGCGCCAGCAGCCAAGATTTAGTACCGGGAGGCGGCACAGATACGCAGTATTTT. Its protein is CASSQDLVPGGGTDTQYF.

The table lists this clonotype with many counts. The chain joins TRBV5-1 to TRBJ1-2; D remains ambiguous. The CDR3 totals 17 residues. Trimming cost V 0 bases and J 0 bases, with 15 bases left between them. Germline assignment: CDR1 SGHRS and CDR2 YFSETQ. CDR3 region: CASSLAPSASANYGYTF. The CDR3 region has the DNA TGCGCCAGCAGCTTGGCCCCCAGTGCCTCCGCTAACTATGGCTACACCTTC. Full variable domain (missing parts from reference TRBV5-1 and TRBJ1-2): KAGVTQTPRYLIKTRGQQVTLSCSPISGHRSVSWYQQTPGQGLQFLFEYFSETQRNKGNFPGRFSGRQFSNSRSEMNVSTLELGDSALYLCASSLAPSASANYGYTFGSGTRLTVV.

This clonotype was picked up many times. CDR3 amino acids: CASSLFTGVSTGELFF. The CDR3 DNA reads as TGTGCCAGCAGCTTATTCACGGGAGTGAGCACCGGGGAGCTGTTTTTT. This chain joins TRBV7-6 and TRBJ2-2; tentative D call: TRBD2 (6 bases). V lost 2 bases and J 4 bases, leaving 14 bases between the germline ends. Germline values: CDR1 SGHVS, CDR2 FNYEAQ. The CDR3 contains 16 residues.

There are many counts of this clonotype. V is TRBV7-9 and J is TRBJ2-7; D is tentatively TRBD1 or TRBD2 (6 bases each). This CDR3 region has 15 residues. Deletions cut 4 bases from V and 6 bases from J, with 19 bases between. Germline V gives CDR1 SEHNR, CDR2 FQNEAQ (reference sequence). CDR3: CASSSRGPGAGEQYF. CDR3 sequence (DNA): TGTGCCAGCAGCTCCCGGGGGCCAGGGGCGGGCGAGCAGTACTTC.

This clonotype was detected many times. This chain joins TRBV29-1 and TRBJ1-2, with 8 bases matching TRBD1. This CDR3 is built from 14 residues. Germline values: CDR1 SQVTM, CDR2 ANQGSEA. The trim removed 3 bases at V and 0 bases at J, leaving 3 bases unmatched. The CDR3 loop is CSVEQGAANYGYTF. The DNA of the CDR3 is TGCAGCGTTGAGCAGGGGGCCGCTAACTATGGCTACACCTTC.

This clonotype was recorded at least ten times. A junction boundary mismatches the germline segment, possibly from a read error. The J gene is TRBJ2-1, the V gene TRBV6-1; TRBD2 aligns across 11 bases. The germline gives CDR1 MNHNS, CDR2 SASEGT. This CDR3 has 13 residues. The CDR3 loop reads CASTINWGTSGHF. In DNA, the CDR3 is TGTGCCAGCACCATCAACTGGGGGACTAGCGGCCACTTC.

Only a few counts were recorded for this clonotype. The rearrangement uses TRBV20-1 and TRBJ2-1; no clear D. Trimming stripped 1 base from V and 6 bases from J, with 13 bases between. This CDR3 spans 14 amino acids. CDR1 DFQATT and CDR2 SNEGSKA come from the germline V gene (reference sequence). The CDR3: CSARVPNPLNEQFF. CDR3 sequence (DNA): TGCAGTGCTAGAGTTCCTAACCCTCTCAATGAGCAGTTCTTC.

This clonotype was observed many times. The chain uses TRBV12-3 or TRBV12-4 and TRBJ2-7; no definite D call. CDR3 length: 13 amino acids. Trimming shortened V by 4 bases and J by 2 bases, and 9 bases separated the two germline ends. The CDR3: CASSSLQAYEQYF. In nucleotides, the CDR3 is TGTGCCAGCAGTTCCCTTCAGGCCTACGAGCAGTACTTC.

Many counts were recorded for this clonotype. V is TRBV10-3 and J is TRBJ1-2, with a weak D call TRBD1 (6 bases). Germline loops: CDR1 ENHRY, CDR2 SYGVKD. Trimming left V 4 bases short and J 4 bases short, with 13 bases between. CDR3 length equals 14 residues. CDR3 nucleotide sequence: TGTGCCATCAGTGGGGGGACACTGGGCTATGGCTACACCTTC. Amino acids: CAISGGTLGYGYTF.

This clonotype was counted many times. V gene TRBV4-3 combines with J gene TRBJ2-5; D is perhaps TRBD1 (5 bases). The CDR3 sequence is 10 residues long. Trimming removed 4 bases from V and 9 bases from J, with 6 bases in between. From germline, CDR1 is LGHNA and CDR2 YSLEER. The CDR3 is CASSPRAQYF. CDR3 DNA: TGCGCCAGCAGCCCCAGGGCCCAGTACTTC.

This clonotype was observed a single time. This chain joins TRBV28 and TRBJ2-4; weak D call: TRBD2 (6 bases). CDR1 and CDR2 from the germline V gene are MDHEN and SYDVKM. CDR3 length: 15 amino acids. V was pared by 3 bases and J by 3 bases, with 12 bases between. In nucleotides, the CDR3 is TGTGCCAGCAGTTTTTGGTTGGGGGGCAAAAACATTCAGTACTTC. Encoded protein: CASSFWLGGKNIQYF.

Ten or more counts support this clonotype. This chain links TRBV5-5 with TRBJ2-3; 7 bases map to TRBD2. The CDR3 length is 17 residues. Germline-derived CDR1 and CDR2 are SGHKS and YYEKEE (reference sequence). Trimming cost V 2 bases and J 2 bases; bases outside gene matches: 11. This CDR3 is CASSFGEGRVSTDTQYF. The CDR3 DNA follows: TGTGCCAGCAGCTTCGGGGAGGGCCGGGTTTCCACAGATACGCAGTATTTT.

This clonotype was recorded many times. V and J are TRBV4-1 and TRBJ2-7; D uncertain. The CDR3 consists of 13 residues. CDR1 and CDR2 (germline): MGHRA, YSYEKL. V was trimmed by 5 bases and J by 12 bases, leaving 20 bases between them. The DNA for the CDR3 is TGCGCCAGCAGCGGAAGTGTGGGGATCGGGCCGTACTTC. Encoded protein: CASSGSVGIGPYF.

This clonotype was seen at least ten times. This rearrangement joins TRBV5-1 to TRBJ2-3, with a possible D match to TRBD1 (6 bases). V lost 4 bases, J lost 4 bases, and 13 bases lay in between. This CDR3 is built from 14 residues. Germline V CDR1 and CDR2: SGHRS, YFSETQ. In DNA form, the CDR3 reads TGCGCCAGCAGCCCCCGTACAGGGTCAGATACGCAGTATTTT. It translates to CASSPRTGSDTQYF.

This clonotype occurred many times. This sequence joins TRBV7-2 and TRBJ2-7; 12 positions match TRBD2. V trimming: 4 bases; J trimming: 6 bases; junction bases outside the gene matches: 7. The CDR3 contains 15 residues. Germline CDR1 is SGHTA and CDR2 is FQGNSA. CDR3 DNA sequence: TGTGCCAGCAGCTCCTCTAGCGGGAGGGCATCCGAGCAGTACTTC. The encoded protein is CASSSSSGRASEQYF.

In this sample, this clonotype turned up many times. This sequence joins TRBV5-1 and TRBJ1-2; D remains ambiguous. Trimming removed 1 base at V and 7 bases at J, with 14 bases between. The CDR3 has 14 residues. Germline CDR1 and CDR2: SGHRS and YFSETQ. CDR3 nucleotide sequence: TGCGCCAGCAGCTTGAGGGTCCCGGGAGGTGGCTACACCTTC. This translates into CASSLRVPGGGYTF.

This clonotype was detected many times. CDR3 protein: CSAQGASGSTDTQYF. The CDR3 DNA follows: TGCAGTGCCCAGGGGGCTAGCGGGAGTACAGATACGCAGTATTTT. The J gene is TRBJ2-3, the V gene TRBV20-1, with 10 bases identical to TRBD2. The CDR3 is 15 residues long. The germline gives CDR1 DFQATT, CDR2 SNEGSKA (reference sequence). The J segment lost 3 bases and the V segment lost 6 bases, leaving 9 bases of the junction unmatched.

This clonotype was seen ten or more times. The chain links TRBV29-1 to TRBJ2-6; D is unclear. Germline CDR1 reads SQVTM; CDR2 reads ANQGSEA. The CDR3 runs to 13 residues. The V gene lost 5 bases and the J gene lost 0 bases, with 5 bases spanning the gap. The CDR3 protein is CSVKGSGANVLTF. DNA for the CDR3: TGCAGCGTTAAAGGCTCTGGGGCCAACGTCCTGACTTTC.

This clonotype was detected ten times or more. The chain links TRBV20-1 to TRBJ1-1, with D maybe TRBD1 (5 bases). Looked up from germline, CDR1 is DFQATT and CDR2 is SNEGSKA (reference sequence). Deletions cut 0 bases from V and 6 bases from J, with 20 bases between. The CDR3 spans 16 residues. The CDR3 loop reads CSARDIGRGATAEAFF. CDR3 bases: TGCAGTGCTAGAGATATCGGTAGGGGAGCCACTGCTGAAGCTTTCTTT.

This clonotype showed up many times. V is TRBV28 and J is TRBJ2-3; D is ambiguous. This CDR3 contains 14 residues. Germline V gene sequence: CDR1 MDHEN, CDR2 SYDVKM. V gave up 5 bases and J gave up 4 bases, with 13 bases separating them. CDR3 amino acids: CASSPWTVSDTQYF. CDR3 nucleotides: TGTGCCAGCAGTCCTTGGACGGTCTCAGATACGCAGTATTTT. The full variable domain, with the rest looked up from reference TRBV28 and TRBJ2-3, is DVKVTQSSRYLVKRTGEKVFLECVQDMDHENMFWYRQDPGLGLRLIYFSYDVKMKEKGDIPEGYSVSREKKERFSLILESASTNQTSMYLCASSPWTVSDTQYFGPGTRLTVL.

In this sample, this clonotype turned up many times. The V gene is TRBV5-1, the J gene TRBJ2-7; 9 nucleotides line up with TRBD2. In germline, CDR1 is SGHRS, CDR2 YFSETQ. The V gene end was trimmed by 4 bases and the J gene end by 6 bases; junction bases not matched to a gene: 11. The CDR3 length is 15 residues. The CDR3 is CASSLLAGENGEQYF. The CDR3 nucleotides are TGCGCCAGCAGCCTATTAGCGGGAGAGAACGGCGAGCAGTACTTC.